Listed below are T cell receptor beta chains from one sample, sequenced in a study of T cells in Graves' hyperthyroidism and ophthalmopathy. TCRdb reprocessed the multiplex PCR reads via MiXCR and lists one record per CDR3 protein. Among almost 250,000 distinct CDR3 sequences listed, over 20% were seen once. Sequenced: blood. The source is a woman in her forties with Graves' ophthalmopathy. Each CDR3 is given with its conserved first and last residue. The D gene is left open where the match is weak. Expanded clones get a size class; other rows say once, few or many, or leave the size out.

TRBJ2-5 | TRBV7-2 | 14 | NA | NA | CASSPSAAQETQYF | TGTGCCAGCAGCCCCTCGGCGGCTCAAGAGACCCAGTACTTC
TRBJ2-5 | TRBV19 | 19 | many | TRBD1 | CASSARDRATDLASETQYF | TGTGCCAGTAGTGCGCGGGACAGGGCGACTGACCTCGCAAGTGAGACCCAGTACTTC
TRBJ1-1 | TRBV27 | 15 | NA | NA | CASSPRIGRNTEAFF | TGTGCCAGCAGTCCACGCATCGGACGGAACACTGAAGCTTTCTTT
TRBJ1-1 | TRBV6-5 | 14 | many | NA | CASSYSLRNTEAFF | TGTGCCAGCAGTTACTCGCTCAGGAACACTGAAGCTTTCTTT
TRBJ2-5 | TRBV6-5 | 17 | many | TRBD2 | CASSYAGLAESGRSQYF | TGTGCCAGCAGTTACGCGGGACTAGCGGAAAGTGGGAGATCCCAGTACTTC
TRBJ2-7 | TRBV5-1 | 15 | NA | NA | CASSLAAGETYEQYF | TGCGCCAGCAGCTTGGCTGCAGGGGAGACCTACGAGCAGTACTTC
TRBJ2-5 | TRBV5-4 | 13 | many | NA | CASSSETRETQYF | TGTGCCAGCAGCTCGGAGACAAGGGAGACCCAGTACTTC
TRBJ2-2 | TRBV20-1 | 12 | many | NA | CSARDTTGELFF | TGCAGTGCTAGAGATACCACCGGGGAGCTGTTCTTT
TRBJ1-2 | TRBV5-1 | 14 | NA | NA | CASSLAPTLYGYTF | TGCGCCAGCAGCTTGGCACCTACGCTCTATGGCTACACCTTC
TRBJ1-2 | TRBV12-3/TRBV12-4 | 14 | once | NA | CASSLYDSHYGYTF | TGTGCCAGCAGTTTATATGACAGCCACTATGGCTACACCTTC
TRBJ2-5 | TRBV30 | 14 | many | TRBD1 | CAWDPQGIGETQYF | TGTGCCTGGGATCCACAGGGGATAGGGGAGACCCAGTACTTC
TRBJ1-3 | TRBV6-1 | 14 | many | NA | CASRSGFSGNTIYF | TGTGCCAGCAGATCGGGGTTCTCTGGAAACACCATATATTTT
TRBJ1-1 | TRBV20-1 | 15 | many | NA | CSAGGRTEMNTEAFF | TGCAGTGCTGGGGGACGGACAGAGATGAACACTGAAGCTTTCTTT
TRBJ1-5 | TRBV7-8 | 14 | many | NA | CASSLQGGNQPQHF | TGTGCCAGCAGCTTGCAGGGTGGCAATCAGCCCCAGCATTTT
TRBJ1-2 | TRBV6-1 | 13 | NA | NA | CASSETGIYGYTF | TGTGCCAGCAGTGAGACCGGAATTTATGGCTACACCTTC
TRBJ2-7 | TRBV18 | 13 | many | NA | CASSIRAAHEQYF | TGTGCCAGCTCCATCCGGGCAGCACACGAGCAGTACTTC
TRBJ1-2 | TRBV6-5 | 15 | many | NA | CASSYLRAGRYGYTF | TGTGCCAGCAGTTACCTCCGTGCAGGGCGGTATGGCTACACCTTC
TRBJ2-7 | TRBV18 | 16 | few | NA | CASSPTSTAYSYEQYF | TGTGCCAGCTCACCAACCTCGACAGCCTACTCCTACGAGCAGTACTTC
TRBJ2-7 | TRBV6-1 | 14 | many | TRBD2 | CASSGLAGSYEQYF | TGTGCCAGCAGTGGACTAGCGGGGTCCTACGAGCAGTACTTC
TRBJ1-2 | TRBV27 | 14 | NA | NA | CASSSRLGPGGYTF | TGTGCCAGCAGTTCTCGTCTGGGACCGGGTGGCTACACCTTC
TRBJ1-2 | TRBV20-1 | 12 | many | TRBD1 | CSAGTGVRGYTF | TGCAGTGCTGGAACAGGGGTCCGGGGCTACACCTTC
TRBJ2-2 | TRBV6-1 | 15 | many | NA | CASSFSWVLNGELFF | TGTGCCAGCAGCTTTTCCTGGGTGTTAAACGGGGAGCTGTTTTTT
TRBJ2-7 | TRBV6-1 | 16 | many | TRBD1 | CASSRLQTGDSYEQYF | TGTGCCAGCAGTCGCCTTCAGACAGGGGACTCCTACGAGCAGTACTTC
TRBJ2-5 | TRBV12-3/TRBV12-4 | 14 | NA | NA | CASSDPIRKETQYF | TGTGCCAGCAGCGACCCGATCAGAAAAGAGACCCAGTACTTC
TRBJ1-3 | TRBV4-2 | 16 | many | NA | CASSLSDLPSGNTIYF | TGTGCCAGCAGCCTTAGTGACTTACCCTCTGGAAACACCATATATTTT
TRBJ1-2 | TRBV18 | 16 | many | NA | CASSSLGRGKNYGYTF | TGTGCCAGCTCATCACTTGGAAGGGGCAAGAACTATGGCTACACCTTC
TRBJ2-5 | TRBV28 | 15 | many | NA | CASSLSGSRGETQYF | TGTGCCAGCAGTTTGTCCGGGAGCAGGGGAGAGACCCAGTACTTC
TRBJ2-2 | TRBV20-1 | 18 | many | TRBD2 | CSARDRLAGAGSHGELFF | TGCAGTGCTAGAGATCGGCTAGCGGGAGCAGGGAGCCACGGGGAGCTGTTTTTT
TRBJ2-7 | TRBV6-5 | 15 | many | TRBD1 | CASSRSGQGAYEQYF | TGTGCCAGCAGTCGCTCGGGACAGGGGGCCTACGAGCAGTACTTC
TRBJ2-2 | TRBV5-1 | 17 | many | TRBD2 | CASRSLAGVSTSGELFF | TGCGCCAGCAGATCACTAGCGGGAGTGTCCACAAGCGGGGAGCTGTTTTTT
TRBJ2-5 | TRBV11-2 | 15 | many | NA | CASSRGTAYQETQYF | TGTGCCAGCAGCCGGGGGACAGCGTACCAAGAGACCCAGTACTTC
TRBJ1-1 | TRBV6-1 | 13 | NA | NA | CASRGRENTEAFF | TGTGCCAGCAGAGGCAGGGAGAACACTGAAGCTTTCTTT
TRBJ2-4 | TRBV3-1 | 16 | many | NA | CASSQVEDLAKNIQYF | TGTGCCAGCAGCCAAGTGGAGGATCTAGCCAAAAACATTCAGTACTTC
TRBJ2-6 | TRBV12-3/TRBV12-4 | 18 | many | TRBD1 | CASRSTGTGPPGANVLTF | TGTGCCAGCAGGTCCACCGGGACAGGGCCTCCTGGGGCCAACGTCCTGACTTTC
TRBJ2-7 | TRBV7-3 | 13 | many | NA | CASSLTSGGEQYF | TGTGCCAGCAGCTTAACGTCCGGGGGAGAGCAGTACTTC
TRBJ2-7 | TRBV28 | 13 | many | NA | CASSSGDSYEQYF | TGTGCCAGCAGTTCAGGTGACTCCTACGAGCAGTACTTC
TRBJ1-1 | TRBV5-5 | 13 | many | TRBD1 | CASSIGQATEAFF | TGTGCCAGCAGCATCGGACAGGCCACTGAAGCTTTCTTT
TRBJ2-6 | TRBV7-3 | 16 | many | NA | CASSSHPSSGANVLTF | TGTGCCAGCAGCTCCCACCCCTCCTCTGGGGCCAACGTCCTGACTTTC
TRBJ2-7 | TRBV2 | 13 | few | TRBD1 | CATGEDRSYEQYF | TGTGCCACCGGAGAGGACAGGTCCTACGAGCAGTACTTC
TRBJ1-1 | TRBV2 | 14 | NA | TRBD1 | CASIARQGLTEAFF | TGTGCCAGCATCGCCCGACAGGGACTTACTGAAGCTTTCTTT
TRBJ2-7 | TRBV12-3/TRBV12-4 | 15 | NA | TRBD2 | CASRSGTSAFYEQYF | TGTGCCAGCAGGTCGGGGACTAGCGCCTTCTACGAGCAGTACTTC
TRBJ2-1 | TRBV10-3 | 13 | many | TRBD2 | CAISVLLAGEEFF | TGTGCCATCAGTGTTTTACTAGCGGGAGAGGAGTTCTTC
TRBJ2-2 | TRBV19 | 16 | few | TRBD2 | CASSMLAGANTGELFF | TGTGCCAGTAGTATGTTGGCGGGGGCGAACACCGGGGAGCTGTTTTTT
TRBJ1-5 | TRBV28 | 13 | many | NA | CASLDPPDQPQHF | TGTGCCAGCCTTGACCCACCCGATCAGCCCCAGCATTTT
TRBJ2-2 | TRBV6-2/TRBV6-3 | 12 | NA | NA | CAGKDHTGELFF | TGTGCCGGCAAGGACCACACCGGGGAGCTGTTTTTT
TRBJ2-2 | TRBV12-3/TRBV12-4 | 13 | many | NA | CASSGANTGELFF | TGTGCCAGTAGTGGAGCGAACACCGGGGAGCTGTTTTTT
TRBJ1-5 | TRBV6-1 | 17 | NA | NA | CASGTPSGLGIYQPQRF | TGTGCCAGCGGCACCCCTAGTGGACTGGGAATTTATCAGCCCCAGCGTTTT
TRBJ2-7 | TRBV24-1 | 12 | few | NA | CATSVEGYEQYF | TGTGCCACCAGTGTTGAAGGCTACGAGCAGTACTTC
TRBJ1-1 | TRBV19 | 15 | once | NA | CASSIMVGQGAGAFF | TGTGCCAGTAGTATAATGGTTGGGCAGGGTGCGGGGGCTTTCTTT
TRBJ2-3 | TRBV6-5 | 15 | many | TRBD2 | CASSYTSGAQVTQYF | TGTGCCAGCAGTTACACTAGCGGGGCCCAGGTTACGCAGTATTTT
TRBJ1-3 | TRBV20-1 | 14 | many | NA | CSASSGTIGNTIYF | TGCAGTGCTAGTTCCGGGACAATAGGAAACACCATATATTTT
TRBJ2-2 | TRBV7-9 | 15 | few | NA | CASSLDGLNTGELFF | TGTGCCAGCAGCTTAGATGGTCTCAATACCGGGGAGCTGTTTTTT
TRBJ2-3 | TRBV3-1 | 12 | NA | NA | CASSPRTDTQYF | TGTGCCAGCAGCCCCCGCACAGATACGCAGTATTTT
TRBJ1-3 | TRBV7-2 | 16 | many | TRBD1 | CASSFTGGLSGNTIYF | TGTGCCAGCAGCTTCACAGGGGGCCTCTCGGGAAACACCATATATTTT
TRBJ1-1 | TRBV5-1 | 13 | many | NA | CASSVEMNTEAFF | TGCGCCAGCAGCGTTGAAATGAACACTGAAGCTTTCTTT
TRBJ1-3 | TRBV3-1 | 16 | NA | NA | CASSPSTGSSGNTIYF | TGTGCCAGCAGCCCATCCACCGGAAGCTCTGGAAACACCATATATTTT
TRBJ2-7 | TRBV28 | 14 | NA | TRBD2 | CASSLGREWFEQYF | TGTGCCAGCAGTTTAGGGCGGGAGTGGTTCGAGCAGTACTTC
TRBJ1-5 | TRBV28 | 19 | many | TRBD1 | CASREHWAGGQVSNQPQHF | TGTGCCAGCAGGGAACATTGGGCAGGGGGCCAGGTCAGCAATCAGCCCCAGCATTTT
TRBJ2-7 | TRBV6-5 | 13 | many | NA | CASNIGKGYEQYF | TGTGCCAGCAATATAGGCAAGGGATACGAGCAGTACTTC